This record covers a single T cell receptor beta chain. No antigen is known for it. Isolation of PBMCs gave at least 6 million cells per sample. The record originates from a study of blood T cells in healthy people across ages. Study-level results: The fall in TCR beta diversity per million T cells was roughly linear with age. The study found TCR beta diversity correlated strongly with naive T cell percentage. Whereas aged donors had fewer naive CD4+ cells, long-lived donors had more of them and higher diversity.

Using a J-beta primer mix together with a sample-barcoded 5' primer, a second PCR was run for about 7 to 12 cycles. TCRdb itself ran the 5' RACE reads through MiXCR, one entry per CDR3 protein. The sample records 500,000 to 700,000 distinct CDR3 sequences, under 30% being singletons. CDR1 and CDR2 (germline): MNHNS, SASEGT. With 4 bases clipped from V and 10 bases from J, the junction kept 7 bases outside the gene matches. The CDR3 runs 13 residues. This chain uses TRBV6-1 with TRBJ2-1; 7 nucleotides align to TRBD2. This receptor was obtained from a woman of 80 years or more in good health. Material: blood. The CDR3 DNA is TGTGCCAGCAGTGGACTAGCAGGTCACGAGCAGTTCTTC. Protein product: CASSGLAGHEQFF.